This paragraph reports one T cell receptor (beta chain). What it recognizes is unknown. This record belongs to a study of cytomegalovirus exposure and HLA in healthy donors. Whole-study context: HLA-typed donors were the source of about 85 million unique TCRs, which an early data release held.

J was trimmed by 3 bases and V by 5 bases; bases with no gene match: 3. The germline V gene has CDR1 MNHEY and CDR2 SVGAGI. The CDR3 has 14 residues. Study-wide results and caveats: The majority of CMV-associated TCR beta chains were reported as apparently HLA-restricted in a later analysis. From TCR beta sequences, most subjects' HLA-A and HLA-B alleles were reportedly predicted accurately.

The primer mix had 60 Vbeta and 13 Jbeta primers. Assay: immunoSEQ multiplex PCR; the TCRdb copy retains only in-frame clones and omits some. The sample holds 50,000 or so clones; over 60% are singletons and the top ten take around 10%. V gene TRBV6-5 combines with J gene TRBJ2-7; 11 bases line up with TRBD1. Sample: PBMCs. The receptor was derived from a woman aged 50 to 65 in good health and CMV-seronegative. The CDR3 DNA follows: TGTGCCAGCAGTCCGGGACAGGGGGTCTACGAGCAGTACTTC. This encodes CASSPGQGVYEQYF.